The 22 T cell receptor beta chains listed next were all sequenced from one sample in a study of shared clonotypes between healthy human individuals. Produced via immunoSEQ multiplex PCR; TCRdb's table is partial and in-frame only. The sample yields around 2,000,000 clones, roughly 96% seen once. Specimen: naive CD4+ T cells sorted from blood. The subset was: CD45RA+ positively selected. The receptors stem from a young man in good health.

The chain has TRBV4-3 and TRBJ1-6; no definite D call. This CDR3 is built from 13 residues. Trimming pared 0 bases from V and 7 bases from J, leaving 4 bases between. Germline V CDR1 and CDR2: LGHNA, YSLEER. The CDR3 bases are TGCGCCAGCAGCCAAGACATCAATTCACCCCTCCACTTT. It specifies CASSQDINSPLHF.

This chain connects TRBV10-3 to TRBJ2-1, with a tentative D call TRBD1 (5 bases). Germline loops: CDR1 ENHRY, CDR2 SYGVKD. Trimming removed 2 bases at V and 7 bases at J, with 9 bases between. The CDR3 has 13 residues. In nucleotides, the CDR3 is TGTGCCATCAGTGAGCAGGGAATGAATGAGCAGTTCTTC. The encoded protein is CAISEQGMNEQFF.

The chain is built from TRBV23-1 and TRBJ2-7; tentative D call: TRBD1 (5 bases). TRBV23-1 is reported as an ORF; its role is uncertain. Trimming took 0 bases from V and 12 from J, leaving 18 bases between them. This CDR3 has 14 amino acids. This CDR3 is CASSQSDPDKIRYF. The CDR3 bases are TGCGCCAGCAGTCAATCAGATCCGGACAAAATACGGTACTTC.

The chain recombines TRBV6-1 with TRBJ1-1; 12 nucleotides line up with TRBD1. V gave up 4 bases and J gave up 5 bases; unmatched junction bases: 8. From germline, CDR1 is MNHNS and CDR2 SASEGT. The length of the CDR3 is 16 residues. CDR3 amino acids: CASSVGQGAMRTEAFF. The CDR3 coding sequence is TGTGCCAGCAGTGTGGGACAGGGGGCCATGAGGACTGAAGCTTTCTTT.

J is TRBJ2-7 and V is TRBV10-3, with D uncertain. This CDR3 has 12 residues. V was trimmed by 1 base and J by 6 bases, leaving 7 bases between them. From germline, CDR1 is ENHRY and CDR2 SYGVKD. CDR3 residues: CAISEFDGEQYF. As DNA, the CDR3 is TGTGCCATCAGTGAGTTTGACGGCGAGCAGTACTTC.

This clone was detected only once. This chain joins TRBV29-1 and TRBJ2-1; tentative D call: TRBD1 (5 bases). V was clipped by 8 bases and J by 3 bases, with 20 bases between them. Germline CDR1 and CDR2: SQVTM and ANQGSEA. CDR3 length: 15 residues. The CDR3 region has the DNA TGCAGCCCCTCCATGGACACAACAGACTACAATGAGCAGTTCTTC. This sequence encodes CSPSMDTTDYNEQFF.

The chain combines TRBV5-1 with TRBJ1-1, with D possibly matching TRBD1 (6 bases). The ends were cut back, 5 bases at V and 0 bases at J, with 23 bases in the middle. Germline V gene data show CDR1 as SGHRS and CDR2 as YFSETQ. The CDR3 loop spans 18 amino acids. CDR3: CASSVSGATLIMNTEAFF. The CDR3 coding sequence is TGCGCCAGCAGTGTATCAGGGGCCACCCTTATTATGAACACTGAAGCTTTCTTT.

The CDR3 protein is CSVEVSYEQYF. DNA of the CDR3: TGCAGCGTTGAAGTCTCCTACGAGCAGTACTTC. The chain recombines TRBV29-1 with TRBJ2-5; D remains unclear. The J call may be mistaken, given a closer DNA end match to TRBJ2-7. CDR1 and CDR2 (germline): SQVTM, ANQGSEA. The CDR3 consists of 11 residues.

The chain employs TRBV6-4 and TRBJ2-7, with 9 bases that match TRBD1. The CDR3 is 14 residues long. The V and J ends lost 5 bases and 5 bases, in that order; junction bases with no gene match: 7. Germline V gene data show CDR1 as MRHNA and CDR2 as SNTAGT. The CDR3 loop is CASSRQGVTHEQYF. The CDR3 nucleotides read TGTGCCAGCAGTCGACAGGGGGTAACCCACGAGCAGTACTTC.

This clone occurred once. The chain joins TRBV27 to TRBJ2-7; TRBD2 aligns across 8 bases. The CDR3 extends over 15 amino acids. The junction had 4 bases not matched to a gene; V was cut back by 3 bases and J by 0 bases. Germline lookup yields CDR1 MNHEY and CDR2 SMNVEV (reference sequence). The CDR3 region is CASSLQRGSSYEQYF. Here the CDR3 DNA reads TGTGCCAGCAGTTTGCAGCGGGGGAGCTCCTACGAGCAGTACTTC.

This chain links TRBV19 with TRBJ2-3; the D gene is possibly TRBD2 (6 bases). This CDR3 spans 14 amino acids. Between the trimmed V and J ends, which lost 8 bases and 0 bases, there was a span of 12 bases. The V gene's germline CDR1 is LNHDA and CDR2 SQIVND (reference sequence). The CDR3 region has the DNA TGTGCCAGTCGGAGGGCGGCTAGCACAGATACGCAGTATTTT. Protein: CASRRAASTDTQYF.

The gene calls are TRBV6-1 and TRBJ2-2, with D unclear. Germline loops: CDR1 MNHNS, CDR2 SASEGT. This CDR3 region has 12 residues. Trimming pared 7 bases from V and 5 bases from J, leaving 8 bases between. The CDR3 loop is CASNLVTGELFF. The CDR3 region has the DNA TGTGCCAGCAACCTTGTTACCGGGGAGCTGTTTTTT.

This clone came up once. This chain joins TRBV11-2 and TRBJ2-2, with TRBD2 as a possible D gene (6 bases). Germline V gene data show CDR1 as SGHAT and CDR2 as FQNNGV. This CDR3 has 16 residues. Trimming left V 5 bases short and J 3 bases short, with 16 bases between. The CDR3 protein is CASSPSVNRYTGELFF. The CDR3 DNA sequence: TGTGCCAGCAGCCCTAGCGTGAACAGGTACACCGGGGAGCTGTTTTTT.

The J gene is TRBJ1-2, the V gene TRBV25-1; unclear D gene. From germline, CDR1 is MGHDK and CDR2 SYGVNS. The length of the CDR3 is 11 residues. V lost 8 bases, J lost 4 bases, and 8 bases lay in between. CDR3 DNA sequence: TGTGCCAGCGAAATTTTCTATGGCTACACCTTC. It codes for CASEIFYGYTF.

A word on this clone: Within the sample, other DNA sequences also encode this same CDR3. The V gene is TRBV7-9, the J gene TRBJ1-6, with 8 bases lining up with TRBD1. After removal of 5 bases from V and 6 bases from J, the junction contained 6 bases not matched to a gene. CDR1 is SEHNR, CDR2 FQNEAQ, per germline (reference sequence). The CDR3 runs to 15 residues. The CDR3 spells CASSPQGAGNSPLHF. CDR3 in DNA: TGTGCCAGCAGCCCTCAGGGGGCAGGTAATTCACCCCTCCACTTT.

The chain combines TRBV5-5 with TRBJ2-5; 10 bases line up with TRBD2. This CDR3 region has 16 residues. Per germline, CDR1 SGHKS and CDR2 YYEKEE (reference sequence). V dropped 5 bases and J dropped 5; count of bases not matched to a gene: 12. The CDR3 DNA follows: TGTGCCAGCAGTTCCGCTAGCGGGAGAAAGGAGGAGACCCAGTACTTC. Translating gives CASSSASGRKEETQYF. The whole variable domain, remainder taken from reference TRBV5-5 and TRBJ2-5, is DAGVTQSPTHLIKTRGQQVTLRCSPISGHKSVSWYQQVLGQGPQFIFQYYEKEERGRGNFPDRFSARQFPNYSSELNVNALLLGDSALYLCASSSASGRKEETQYFGPGTRLLVL.

About this clone itself: This sample also contains other DNA sequences that code for the same CDR3. The V and J genes are TRBV10-3 and TRBJ2-7; 8 bases agree with TRBD2. Trimming at V came to 6 bases and at J to 2 bases, leaving 3 bases not matched to a gene. This CDR3 has 13 amino acids. Looked up from germline, CDR1 is ENHRY and CDR2 is SYGVKD. CDR3 nucleotides: TGTGCCATCAGCGCGGGAGGCCCCTACGAGCAGTACTTC. This encodes CAISAGGPYEQYF.

This chain joins TRBV28 and TRBJ1-1; 8 bases are shared with TRBD1. The CDR3 sequence is 17 residues long. The germline CDR1 and CDR2 sequences are MDHEN and SYDVKM. V lost 6 bases to trimming and J lost 3 bases; unmatched junction nucleotides: 15. CDR3 amino acids: CASSGGGLGQAYTEAFF. The CDR3 coding sequence is TGTGCCAGCAGCGGAGGAGGTTTGGGACAGGCCTACACTGAAGCTTTCTTT.

The chain links TRBV5-6 to TRBJ2-7; D unclear. There are 15 residues in the CDR3. V lost 2 bases, J lost 0 bases, and 12 bases lay in between. The V gene's germline CDR1 is SGHDT and CDR2 YYEEEE. The CDR3 DNA is TGTGCCAGCAGCTTTGTGGGATTAAGCTCCTACGAGCAGTACTTC. It specifies CASSFVGLSSYEQYF.

V is TRBV10-1 and J is TRBJ2-1; TRBD1 aligns across 10 bases. The CDR3 sequence is 16 residues long. Germline lookup yields CDR1 WNHNN and CDR2 SYGVQD (reference sequence). Germline trimming cut 6 bases from V and 8 bases from J; bases unmatched to any gene: 13. CDR3 nucleotide sequence: TGCGCCAGCAGCCCCCTAAGGACAGGGGGAATCGATGAGCAGTTCTTC. As protein: CASSPLRTGGIDEQFF.

V and J are TRBV29-1 and TRBJ2-1; weak D call: TRBD2 (5 bases). Trimming pared 4 bases from V and 8 bases from J, leaving 15 bases between. The CDR3 loop spans 13 amino acids. Germline assignment: CDR1 SQVTM and CDR2 ANQGSEA. CDR3 sequence: CSVGASKRYEQFF. CDR3 in DNA: TGCAGCGTTGGGGCTAGCAAAAGATATGAGCAGTTCTTC.

This sequence joins TRBV6-5 and TRBJ2-2, with unresolved D. Germline V lookup: CDR1 MNHEY, CDR2 SVGAGI. Trimming removed 6 bases from V and 6 bases from J, with 14 bases in between. The CDR3 length is 14 residues. The CDR3 loop reads CASRRPSRSGELFF. CDR3 nucleotides: TGTGCCAGCAGAAGACCCTCTAGGTCCGGGGAGCTGTTTTTT.